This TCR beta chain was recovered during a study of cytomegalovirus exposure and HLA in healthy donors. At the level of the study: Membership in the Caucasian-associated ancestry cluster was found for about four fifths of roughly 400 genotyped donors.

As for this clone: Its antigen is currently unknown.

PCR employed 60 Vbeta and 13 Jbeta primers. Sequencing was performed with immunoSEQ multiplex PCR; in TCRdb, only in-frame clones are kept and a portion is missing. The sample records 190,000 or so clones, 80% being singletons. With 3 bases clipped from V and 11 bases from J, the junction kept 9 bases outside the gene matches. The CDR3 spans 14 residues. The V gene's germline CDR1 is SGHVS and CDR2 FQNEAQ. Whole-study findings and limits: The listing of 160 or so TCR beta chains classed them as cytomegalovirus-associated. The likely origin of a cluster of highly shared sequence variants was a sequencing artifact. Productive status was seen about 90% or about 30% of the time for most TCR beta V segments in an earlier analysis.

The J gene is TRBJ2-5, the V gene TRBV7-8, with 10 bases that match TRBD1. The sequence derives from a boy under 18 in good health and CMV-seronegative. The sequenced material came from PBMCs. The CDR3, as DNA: TGTGCCAGCAGCTTGAGACAGGGGGCTCAAGAGCAGTACTTC. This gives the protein CASSLRQGAQEQYF. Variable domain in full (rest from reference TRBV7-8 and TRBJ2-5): GAGVSQSPRYKVAKRGQDVALRCDPISGHVSLFWYQQALGQGPEFLTYFQNEAQLDKSGLPSDRFFAERPEGSVSTLKIQRTQQEDSAVYLCASSLRQGAQEQYFGPGTRLLVL.